Each of the 26 T cell receptor beta chains below was sequenced from the same sample in a study of blood T cell repertoires in COVID-19. Libraries were prepared by immunoSEQ multiplex PCR; TCRdb keeps only in-frame clonotypes and omits some of them. The table records about 220,000 clones, approximately 80% of them present only once. Sequenced: PBMCs or T cells enriched from blood (not recorded which). The receptors here all came from a woman aged 55-69 years who had recovered from COVID-19.

As DNA, the CDR3 is TGTGCCAGCAGTTTGGGACAAGGCAGCAATCAGCCCCAGCATTTT. The encoded protein is CASSLGQGSNQPQHF. The chain is built from TRBV27 and TRBJ1-5; D is perhaps TRBD1 (6 bases). Trimming took 3 bases from V and 1 from J, leaving 10 bases between them. The CDR3 consists of 15 residues. Germline V gene sequence: CDR1 MNHEY, CDR2 SMNVEV (reference sequence).

The chain links TRBV4-1 to TRBJ1-1, with 8 bases fitting TRBD1. CDR1 and CDR2 from the germline V gene are MGHRA and YSYEKL. V lost 3 bases, J lost 5 bases, and 8 bases stayed unmatched. This CDR3 has 15 amino acids. CDR3 sequence reads: CASSHHGQGLTEAFF. The CDR3 DNA sequence: TGCGCCAGCAGCCATCACGGACAGGGTTTGACTGAAGCTTTCTTT.

The rearrangement links TRBV10-3 to TRBJ1-2; tentative D call: TRBD1 (5 bases). The V end was cut by 6 bases, the J end by 10 bases, with 21 bases between. The CDR3 has 14 amino acids. Per the germline V gene, CDR1 is ENHRY and CDR2 is SYGVKD. The CDR3 DNA reads as TGTGCCATCAGGACCGTCACAGGTGAATACGACTACACCTTC. It translates to CAIRTVTGEYDYTF.

The chain carries TRBV7-9 and TRBJ1-2, with D hard to call. The germline V and J ends were trimmed by 1 base and 1 base, with 10 bases remaining between them. Germline V gene data show CDR1 as SEHNR and CDR2 as FQNEAQ (reference sequence). The CDR3 contains 15 residues. The CDR3, as DNA: TGTGCCAGCAGCTTAGTTTCAGCGTTTAACTATGGCTACACCTTC. It yields the protein CASSLVSAFNYGYTF.

The chain carries TRBV2 and TRBJ1-2; D perhaps matches TRBD1 (6 bases). Trimming removed 3 bases from V and 8 bases from J, with 16 bases in between. CDR1 and CDR2 (germline): SNHLY, FYNNEI. The CDR3 loop spans 14 amino acids. The DNA for the CDR3 is TGTGCCAGCAGTGATTTGAAGGTCAGGGGAGGCTACACCTTC. Protein: CASSDLKVRGGYTF.

This chain joins TRBV5-1 and TRBJ2-2, with TRBD1 matching over 9 bases. After removal of 5 bases from V and 4 bases from J, the junction contained 6 bases not matched to a gene. In germline, CDR1 is SGHRS, CDR2 YFSETQ. This CDR3 is 15 amino acids long. This CDR3 reads CASSRGTGRTGELFF. DNA for the CDR3: TGCGCCAGCAGTCGCGGGACAGGGCGCACCGGGGAGCTGTTTTTT.

The chain is built from TRBV5-1 and TRBJ2-7, with D maybe TRBD1 (5 bases). V lost 0 bases and J lost 1, with 8 bases in between. CDR1 SGHRS and CDR2 YFSETQ come from the germline V gene. The CDR3 runs to 14 residues. CDR3 sequence reads: CASSLAGLSYEQYF. As DNA, the CDR3 is TGCGCCAGCAGCTTGGCAGGGTTGTCCTACGAGCAGTACTTC.

The gene calls are TRBV7-2 and TRBJ2-7; 10 positions match TRBD1. The CDR3 is 17 amino acids. Trimming cost V 3 bases and J 2 bases; bases outside gene matches: 10. Looked up from germline, CDR1 is SGHTA and CDR2 is FQGNSA. Here the CDR3 reads CASSFFWGDRGPYEQYF. The CDR3 nucleotides are TGTGCCAGCAGCTTCTTCTGGGGGGACAGGGGTCCCTACGAGCAGTACTTC.

The chain carries TRBV4-2 and TRBJ2-2; D unresolved. The CDR3 sequence is 16 residues long. V was trimmed by 0 bases and J by 4 bases, leaving 12 bases between them. CDR1 LGHNA and CDR2 YNFKEQ come from the germline V gene. The CDR3 spells CASSQDRGMVTGELFF. As DNA, the CDR3 is TGTGCCAGCAGCCAAGATAGAGGCATGGTCACCGGGGAGCTGTTTTTT.

The chain employs TRBV7-9 and TRBJ2-2; weak D call: TRBD2 (6 bases). In germline, CDR1 is SEHNR, CDR2 FQNEAQ (reference sequence). This CDR3 contains 16 residues. With 2 bases removed from V and 2 bases from J, the gap between germline ends came to 12 bases. CDR3 residues: CASSLSISGNTGELFF. The CDR3 bases are TGTGCCAGCAGCTTAAGTATTAGCGGCAACACCGGGGAGCTGTTTTTT.

The chain employs TRBV6-2 or TRBV6-3 and TRBJ2-3; D unresolved. CDR1 and CDR2 from the germline V gene are MNHEY and SVGEGT. Trimming left V 3 bases short and J 2 bases short, with 6 bases between. The CDR3 contains 13 residues. The CDR3 DNA reads TGTGCCAGCAGTTATCCGGTCACAGATACGCAGTATTTT. Its translation: CASSYPVTDTQYF.

The DNA for the CDR3 is TGCAGCGTTGGGGAGAGGACGGCTCTCTATGGCTACACCTTC. Translation gives CSVGERTALYGYTF. J is TRBJ1-2 and V is TRBV29-1; D ambiguous. V was pared by 4 bases and J by 4 bases, with 16 bases between. Germline CDR1 is SQVTM and CDR2 is ANQGSEA. CDR3 length: 14 residues.

CDR3 sequence (DNA): TGCAGCGTGCGCTGGGGAGGAACTGAAGCTTTCTTT. Its translation: CSVRWGGTEAFF. The chain links TRBV29-1 to TRBJ1-1; the D is unclear. The germline V gene has CDR1 SQVTM and CDR2 ANQGSEA. The CDR3 spans 12 residues. Between the trimmed V and J ends, which lost 6 bases and 5 bases, there was a span of 13 bases.

The V gene is TRBV19, the J gene TRBJ1-1; weak D call: TRBD1 (5 bases). Trimming removed 7 bases from V and 6 bases from J, with 15 bases in between. The CDR3 is 13 residues long. The germline gives CDR1 LNHDA, CDR2 SQIVND (reference sequence). CDR3 sequence: CASIPGWRAEAFF. The CDR3 nucleotides are TGTGCCAGTATCCCAGGGTGGAGGGCTGAAGCTTTCTTT.

V and J are TRBV7-3 and TRBJ2-1; 9 bases agree with TRBD2. The junction had 3 bases not matched to a gene; V was cut back by 0 bases and J by 6 bases. This CDR3 has 15 residues. CDR1 is SGHTA, CDR2 FQGTGA, per germline. The CDR3: CASSLTSGGLNEQFF. CDR3 nucleotide sequence: TGTGCCAGCAGCTTAACTAGCGGGGGTCTCAATGAGCAGTTCTTC.

This clone has only one observation. CDR3 nucleotide sequence: TGTGCCAGCAGGCGGTCAAGCTCCTACGAGCAGTACTTC. This gives the protein CASRRSSSYEQYF. The chain joins TRBV12-3 or TRBV12-4 to TRBJ2-7; D remains unclear. V was trimmed by 6 bases and J by 0 bases, leaving 9 bases between them. This CDR3 is 13 amino acids long.

This clone has just one count. In DNA form, the CDR3 reads TGTGCCAGCCAAAGGGAGGGATACACAACGACTTTGGAGCAGTACTTC. It yields the protein CASQREGYTTTLEQYF. The V and J genes are TRBV7-2 and TRBJ2-7, with 7 bases that match TRBD2. The CDR3 loop spans 16 amino acids. In germline, CDR1 is SGHTA, CDR2 FQGNSA. The V and J ends lost 8 bases and 7 bases, in that order; junction bases with no gene match: 20.

The chain uses TRBV6-5 and TRBJ2-2; 8 nucleotides line up with TRBD2. CDR3 length equals 14 residues. J gave up 5 bases and V 9 bases, and 8 bases lay outside the gene matches. Per the germline V gene, CDR1 is MNHEY and CDR2 is SVGAGI. CDR3 coding DNA: TGTGCCAGTTGGACTAGCCGGGGAACCGGGGAGCTGTTTTTT. This gives the protein CASWTSRGTGELFF.

V usage is TRBV9 and J usage is TRBJ1-4; D possibly corresponds to TRBD1 (6 bases). The CDR3 spans 15 residues. The germline CDR1 and CDR2 sequences are SGDLS and YYNGEE. Trimming removed 0 bases at V and 8 bases at J, with 14 bases between. The CDR3 region is CASSVGGGPDEKLFF. The CDR3 DNA sequence: TGTGCCAGCAGCGTAGGCGGGGGGCCCGACGAAAAACTGTTTTTT.

The CDR3 nucleotides read TGTGCCAGCAGCCAAGACCTGCTGGGGACTAGCGGGAGAGATACGCAGTATTTT. It codes for CASSQDLLGTSGRDTQYF. The chain is built from TRBV4-2 and TRBJ2-3; 14 nucleotides line up with TRBD2. The V gene's germline CDR1 is LGHNA and CDR2 YNFKEQ. This CDR3 is 18 amino acids long. V gave up 0 bases and J gave up 5 bases; unmatched junction bases: 7.

J is TRBJ2-7 and V is TRBV6-9; D call uncertain. V was trimmed by 4 bases and J by 2 bases, leaving 9 bases between them. This CDR3 has 13 amino acids. The germline CDR1 and CDR2 sequences are MNHGY and SVAAGI. The CDR3 loop reads CASSSLYAYEQYF. The CDR3 region has the DNA TGTGCCAGCAGTTCACTGTACGCCTACGAGCAGTACTTC.

This clone has only one observation. The V gene is TRBV7-8, the J gene TRBJ1-5; D not resolved. Trimming shortened V by 0 bases and J by 4 bases, and 4 bases separated the two germline ends. The CDR3 extends over 13 amino acids. The V gene's germline CDR1 is SGHVS and CDR2 FQNEAQ. The CDR3 DNA reads TGTGCCAGCAGCTTAGCTGTAAATCAGCCCCAGCATTTT. Translating gives CASSLAVNQPQHF.

This clone has only one observation. J is TRBJ1-1 and V is TRBV27; 8 bases are shared with TRBD1. The trim removed 6 bases at V and 3 bases at J, leaving 15 bases unmatched. The CDR3 has 17 amino acids. Germline V lookup: CDR1 MNHEY, CDR2 SMNVEV (reference sequence). CDR3 amino acids: CASRVDRERGRDTEAFF. CDR3 sequence (DNA): TGTGCCAGCAGAGTGGACAGGGAACGGGGTAGAGACACTGAAGCTTTCTTT.

The chain links TRBV7-3 to TRBJ1-2, with 9 bases that match TRBD1. J was trimmed by 6 bases and V by 5 bases; bases with no gene match: 4. Germline lookup yields CDR1 SGHTA and CDR2 FQGTGA. The CDR3 spans 13 residues. CDR3 amino acids: CASSPQGANGYTF. The CDR3 DNA is TGTGCCAGCAGCCCACAGGGGGCAAATGGCTACACCTTC.

The chain joins TRBV7-2 to TRBJ2-6; maybe TRBD1 (7 bases). CDR1 SGHTA and CDR2 FQGNSA come from the germline V gene. The CDR3 is 18 amino acids. V lost 0 bases to trimming and J lost 2 bases, with 14 bases between them. The CDR3 loop is CASSLASAGGPGANVLTF. Written as DNA, the CDR3 is TGTGCCAGCAGCTTAGCGTCGGCAGGGGGGCCTGGGGCCAACGTCCTGACTTTC.

J is TRBJ2-1 and V is TRBV5-5, with D perhaps TRBD2 (7 bases). The V gene's germline CDR1 is SGHKS and CDR2 YYEKEE (reference sequence). Trimming left V 7 bases short and J 7 bases short, with 21 bases between. The CDR3 contains 15 residues. The CDR3 nucleotides are TGTGCCAGCCGCCTGGGGGGCGGGGGAGGGAATGAGCAGTTCTTC. It specifies CASRLGGGGGNEQFF.